The clone carrying this TCR beta chain appeared a single time. The germline V and J ends were trimmed by 6 bases and 0 bases, with 12 bases remaining between them. This CDR3 is built from 14 residues. Germline CDR1 LNHDA, CDR2 SQIVND (reference sequence). This sample was included in a study of blood T cell repertoires in COVID-19. Study context: The United States, Italy and Spain supplied acute and convalescent COVID-19 samples. PBMCs, B-cell-depleted T cells, or T cells were the source of the cDNA or gDNA that made up the material.

In the authors' methods: Reference gene primers were amplified, and this amplification served to estimate nucleated cell counts. The method was immunoSEQ multiplex PCR; TCRdb's version includes in-frame clones alone and lacks a portion of them. The V and J calls and clone size are taken from that table; D and trimming were inferred from the DNA. The table shows under 55,000 clones, with around 82% occurring only once. Source material: peripheral blood. The TCR comes from a human donor in a cohort sampled during active COVID-19. This chain joins TRBV19 and TRBJ2-7; D may be TRBD1 (6 bases). The CDR3 is CASRHTGSSYEQYF. Written as DNA, the CDR3 is TGTGCCAGTAGGCACACAGGGAGCTCCTACGAGCAGTACTTC.